The present TCR beta chain was sequenced within a study of blood T cell repertoires in COVID-19. Overall study context: The study drew acute and convalescent COVID-19 samples from the United States, Italy and Spain.

Germline assignment: CDR1 SGHVS and CDR2 FQNEAQ. Deletions cut 5 bases from V and 5 bases from J, with 9 bases between. The length of the CDR3 is 12 residues. In terms of age and location, participants ranged from roughly 18 to 95 years and lived in around 22 US areas. The authors' processing: Estimation of nucleated cell counts was performed using reference gene primer amplification. Profiled with immunoSEQ multiplex PCR; TCRdb holds only in-frame clones, not every one. The V and J calls and clone size were taken over from that table, and D and trimming were inferred from the DNA. The sample contains 290,000 or so clones, approximately 89% of which appear only once.

The sequence came from a woman younger than 35 who had recovered from COVID-19. The chain combines TRBV7-8 with TRBJ1-1; D call uncertain. Sequencing was carried out using PBMCs or T cells enriched from blood (not recorded which). The CDR3 coding sequence is TGTGCCAGCAGCACAAGGCGGACTGAAGCTTTCTTT. It translates to CASSTRRTEAFF.